This entry lists 8 T cell receptor beta chains sequenced from one sample in a study of radiation and T cells in renal cell carcinoma. The time point was: blood 4 weeks post-SBRT, at nephrectomy. Treatment indicated: 15 Gy SBRT to primary tumor, nephrectomy 4 weeks later. The method was immunoSEQ multiplex PCR; TCRdb's version includes in-frame clones alone and lacks a portion of them. The repertoire includes around 180,000 clones, roughly nine tenths of them detected once, and approximately 10% sits in the top ten. The sequencing here drew on blood, taken from a patient whose treatment included radiotherapy and nephrectomy. The receptors here all came from a woman aged 45 to 65 with renal cell carcinoma.

This sequence joins TRBV25-1 and TRBJ1-1; D unresolved. V was pared by 0 bases and J by 1 base, with 9 bases between. This CDR3 region has 15 residues. Germline CDR1 reads MGHDK; CDR2 reads SYGVNS. CDR3 bases: TGTGCCAGCAGTGAATATGGACGCTCGAACACTGAAGCTTTCTTT. Translated: CASSEYGRSNTEAFF.

The chain employs TRBV12-5 and TRBJ1-4; weak D call: TRBD1 (5 bases). Germline values: CDR1 LGHNT, CDR2 FRNRAP. The CDR3 extends over 15 amino acids. Trimming removed 5 bases from V and 6 bases from J, with 16 bases in between. CDR3 in amino acids: CASGDPGTSDEKLFF. DNA of the CDR3: TGTGCTAGTGGTGATCCCGGGACGTCAGATGAAAAACTGTTTTTT.

This chain connects TRBV5-1 to TRBJ1-2; TRBD1 agrees at 7 bases. V gave up 4 bases and J gave up 4 bases; unmatched junction bases: 7. The CDR3 loop spans 14 amino acids. Germline CDR1 and CDR2: SGHRS and YFSETQ. The CDR3 DNA follows: TGCGCCAGCAGCGTAGGGGACAGTTTCTATGGCTACACCTTC. Its translation is CASSVGDSFYGYTF.

The table lists this clone with a few counts. The gene calls are TRBV10-3 and TRBJ2-7; D remains ambiguous. CDR1 and CDR2 (germline): ENHRY, SYGVKD. This CDR3 is 13 amino acids long. Trimming pared 5 bases from V and 2 bases from J, leaving 10 bases between. The CDR3 nucleotides read TGTGCCATCAGTATCGAAGGGCCCTACGAGCAGTACTTC. Translating it yields CAISIEGPYEQYF.

V and J are TRBV6-5 and TRBJ1-1; D not resolved. V shed 7 bases and J shed 1 base, with 13 bases lying between them. In germline, CDR1 is MNHEY, CDR2 SVGAGI. The CDR3 loop spans 14 amino acids. The CDR3 DNA is TGTGCCAGCACCTCTCCCGCCGGGAACACTGAAGCTTTCTTT. Translated, it gives CASTSPAGNTEAFF.

The genes are TRBV4-2 and TRBJ1-2; 7 bases are shared with TRBD1. Germline CDR1 and CDR2: LGHNA and YNFKEQ. Germline trimming cut 5 bases from V and 2 bases from J; bases unmatched to any gene: 14. This CDR3 is 17 amino acids long. The CDR3 DNA reads TGTGCCAGCAGCTTTCAATCCGGGACAGATATCAACTATGGCTACACCTTC. Translated: CASSFQSGTDINYGYTF.

CDR3 nucleotide sequence: TGTGCCAGTAGGCCCTCAATGGGAGGCACTGAAGCTTTCTTT. This codes for CASRPSMGGTEAFF. The chain links TRBV19 to TRBJ1-1; D is unclear. V was trimmed by 6 bases and J by 4 bases, leaving 15 bases between them. CDR1 is LNHDA and CDR2 is SQIVND in the germline V gene (reference sequence). The CDR3 is made up of 14 amino acids.

The V call is TRBV5-1, the J call TRBJ1-3; 8 nucleotides align to TRBD1. The trim removed 4 bases at V and 4 bases at J, leaving 10 bases unmatched. The CDR3 totals 16 residues. Germline loops: CDR1 SGHRS, CDR2 YFSETQ. As DNA, the CDR3 is TGCGCCAGCAGCGCATCAGACAGGGGCAGAGGAAACACCATATATTTT. Translated, it gives CASSASDRGRGNTIYF.